The present entry profiles one TCR beta chain with its context. This record belongs to a study of blood T cell repertoires in COVID-19. The CDR3 contains 15 residues. Germline V gene data show CDR1 as SGHRS and CDR2 as YFSETQ. V trimming: 3 bases; J trimming: 6 bases; junction bases outside the gene matches: 4. Generated by immunoSEQ multiplex PCR, the TCRdb table keeps only in-frame clones and is missing some. The sample gives almost 250,000 clones, around 88% of which show up once; roughly 5.2% is in the top ten. Sequenced material: peripheral blood. This chain joins TRBV5-1 and TRBJ2-6; 9 positions agree with TRBD1. This clonotype originated in an elderly woman with COVID-19, enrolled during active disease. Here the CDR3 reads CASSSGDREANVLTF. The CDR3 DNA follows: TGCGCCAGCAGCTCCGGGGACAGGGAGGCCAACGTCCTGACTTTC.